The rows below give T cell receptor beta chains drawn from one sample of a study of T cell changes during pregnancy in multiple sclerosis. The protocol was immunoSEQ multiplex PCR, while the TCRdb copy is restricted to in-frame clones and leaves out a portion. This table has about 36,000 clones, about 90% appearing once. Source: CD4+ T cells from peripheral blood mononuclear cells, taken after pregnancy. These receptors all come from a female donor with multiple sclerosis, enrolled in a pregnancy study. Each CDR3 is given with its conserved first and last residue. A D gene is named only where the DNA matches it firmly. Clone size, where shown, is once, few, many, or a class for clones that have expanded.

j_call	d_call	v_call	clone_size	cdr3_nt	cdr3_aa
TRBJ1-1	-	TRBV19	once	TGTGCCAGTAGACCCACCAGGGGCGGGAGGACTGAAGCTTTCTTT	CASRPTRGGRTEAFF
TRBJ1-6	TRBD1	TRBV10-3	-	TGTGCCATAGGGACAGGGAATTCACCCCTCCACTTT	CAIGTGNSPLHF
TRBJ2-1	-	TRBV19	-	TGTGCCAGTAGTATGGGCAGGGGTTTATGGTTCTTC	CASSMGRGLWFF
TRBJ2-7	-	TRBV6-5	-	TGTGCCAGCAGTTACTCATTCACAGATCCCTACGAGCAGTACTTC	CASSYSFTDPYEQYF
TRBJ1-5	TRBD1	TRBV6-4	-	TGTGCCAGCAGTGACTTCGACAGGGGCTCAATTCAGCCCCAGCATTTT	CASSDFDRGSIQPQHF
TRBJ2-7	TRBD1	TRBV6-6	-	TGTGCCAGCAGTTCACCCCGGGACAGGGTCGCCGAGCAGTACTTC	CASSSPRDRVAEQYF
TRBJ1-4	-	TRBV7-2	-	TGTGCCAGCAGCCCCAGAACACAGGGAAGGGAAAAACTGTTTTTT	CASSPRTQGREKLFF
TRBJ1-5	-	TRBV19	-	TGTGCCAGTAGTATTGGCCGACTGGTACATCAGCCCCAGCATTTT	CASSIGRLVHQPQHF
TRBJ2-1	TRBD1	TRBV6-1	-	TGTGCCAGCACCGGGACAGGGTCCTCGAATGAGCAGTTCTTC	CASTGTGSSNEQFF
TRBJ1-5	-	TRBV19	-	TGTGCCAGTAGTATCCAAGTTTTAGGCAATCAGCCCCAGCATTTT	CASSIQVLGNQPQHF
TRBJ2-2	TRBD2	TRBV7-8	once	TGTGCCAGCAGCTTAGTACTAGCGGGGGGGTTGCGCGGGGAGCTGTTTTTT	CASSLVLAGGLRGELFF
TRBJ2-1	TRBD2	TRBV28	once	TGTGCCAGCACCCCGGTAGGAGCGGGGTCTTACAATGAGCAGTTCTTC	CASTPVGAGSYNEQFF
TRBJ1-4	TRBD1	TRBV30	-	TGTGCCTGGAGACCCCTGGACAGGGGGTCCGGAAAACTGTTTTTT	CAWRPLDRGSGKLFF
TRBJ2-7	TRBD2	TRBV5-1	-	TGCGCCAGCAGCTTGTATGCGGGGGGGTCCTACGAGCAGTACTTC	CASSLYAGGSYEQYF
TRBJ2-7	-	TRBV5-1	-	TGCGCCAGCAGCTTGACCCCAGTTTACGAGCAGTACTTC	CASSLTPVYEQYF
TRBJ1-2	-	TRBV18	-	TGTGCCAGCTCACCTACGCGGGGAGGGAGCTATGGCTACACCTTC	CASSPTRGGSYGYTF
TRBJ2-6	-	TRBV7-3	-	TGTGCCAGCAGCTTAACAGGGCAGGGTTCCTCTGGGGCCAACGTCCTGACTTTC	CASSLTGQGSSGANVLTF
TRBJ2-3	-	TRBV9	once	TGTGCCAGCAGCGTAGGCTCTAGCTTAAGCACAGATACGCAGTATTTT	CASSVGSSLSTDTQYF
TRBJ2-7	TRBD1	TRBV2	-	TGTGCCAGCAGCGAGGACAGGGGGTCCCACGAGCAGTACTTC	CASSEDRGSHEQYF
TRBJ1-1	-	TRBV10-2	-	TGCGCCAGCAGACAGGGGAACACTGAAGCTTTCTTT	CASRQGNTEAFF
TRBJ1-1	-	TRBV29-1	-	TGCAGTTTCCGGTGGGCAAACTTGAACACTGAAGCTTTCTTT	CSFRWANLNTEAFF
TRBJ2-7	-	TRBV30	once	TGTGCCTGGAGTGGGGGGCAGGGTCCGTACGAGCAGTACTTC	CAWSGGQGPYEQYF
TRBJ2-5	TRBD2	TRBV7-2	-	TGTGCCAGCAGCCCCAGGACTAGTTTTGGGGAGACCCAGTACTTC	CASSPRTSFGETQYF
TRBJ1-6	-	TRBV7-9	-	TGTGCCAGCAGCTTGGATGGGGCTTTCTTATTGAATTCACCCCTCCACTTT	CASSLDGAFLLNSPLHF
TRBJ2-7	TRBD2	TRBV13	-	TGTGCCAGCAGCTTCAGGACTAGCGGTTCCTACGAGCAGTACTTC	CASSFRTSGSYEQYF
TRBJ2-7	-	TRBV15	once	TGTGCCACCAGGGGAGACTCCTACGAGCAGTACTTC	CATRGDSYEQYF
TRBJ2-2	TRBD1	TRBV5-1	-	TGCGCCAGCAGCTTGTTCACGAAAAGGGGGCGTGCCGGGGAGCTGTTTTTT	CASSLFTKRGRAGELFF
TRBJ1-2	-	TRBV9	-	TGTGCCAGCAGCGTAGCTACGAGCTACACCTTC	CASSVATSYTF
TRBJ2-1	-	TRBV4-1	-	TGCGCCAGCACCTCAATCACTGGCAATGAGCAGTTCTTC	CASTSITGNEQFF
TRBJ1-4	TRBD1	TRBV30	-	TGTGCCTGGAGTGTACGGGACAGGGGGTCTGAAAAACTGTTTTTT	CAWSVRDRGSEKLFF
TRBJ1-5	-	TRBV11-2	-	TGTGCCAGCAGCTTAGGCCTGGGGGGTCAGCCCCAGCATTTT	CASSLGLGGQPQHF
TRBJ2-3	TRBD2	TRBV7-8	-	TGTGCCAGCAGCTTAGCCGGGCGACTAGCGGGACGGCACACGCAGTATTTT	CASSLAGRLAGRHTQYF